This TCR beta chain was recorded in a study of blood T cell repertoires in COVID-19. The overall study: In each case, the material was cDNA or gDNA derived from T cells, B-cell-depleted T cells, or PBMCs.

The J segment lost 3 bases and the V segment lost 3 bases, leaving 10 bases of the junction unmatched. Germline CDR1 is LNHDA and CDR2 is SQIVND (reference sequence). The CDR3 sequence is 17 residues long. The table came from immunoSEQ multiplex PCR; TCRdb's copy has only in-frame clones and leaves some out. The table records roughly 100,000 clones, 75% to 90% of them present only once. The material sequenced was peripheral blood. This TCR derives from a human donor in a cohort sampled during active or convalescent COVID-19. The V and J genes are TRBV19 and TRBJ2-3; TRBD2 aligns across 9 bases. CDR3 coding DNA: TGTGCCAGTAGTATTAGGGGTCAGCGGGGGGTTACAGATACGCAGTATTTT. Amino acid sequence: CASSIRGQRGVTDTQYF.